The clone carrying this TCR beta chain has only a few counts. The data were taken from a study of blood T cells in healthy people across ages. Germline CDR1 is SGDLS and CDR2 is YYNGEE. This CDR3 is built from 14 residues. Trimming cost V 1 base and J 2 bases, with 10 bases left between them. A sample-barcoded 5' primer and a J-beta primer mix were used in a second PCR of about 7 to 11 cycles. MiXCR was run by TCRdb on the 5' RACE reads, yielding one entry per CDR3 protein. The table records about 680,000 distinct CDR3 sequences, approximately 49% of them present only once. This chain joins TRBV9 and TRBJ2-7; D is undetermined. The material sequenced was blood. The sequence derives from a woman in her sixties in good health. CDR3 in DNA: TGTGCCAGCAGCGTAAATAGTGGCACCTACGAGCAGTACTTC. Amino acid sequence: CASSVNSGTYEQYF.